What follows are 25 T cell receptor beta chains derived from one specimen sequenced in a study of shared clonotypes between healthy human individuals. Naivety among CD8 cells was defined by CD45RO negativity and positive CCR7 selection, thereby excluding terminally differentiated effector memory CD45RA+ cells. The assay was immunoSEQ multiplex PCR, and TCRdb's table has in-frame clones only and misses some. Here the sample spans over 2 million clones, approximately 94% being singletons. Material: naive CD8+ T cells sorted from blood. The source is a man aged 18 to 29 in good health.

The chain employs TRBV5-6 and TRBJ2-7, with TRBD1 matching 7 bases. Germline-derived CDR1 and CDR2 are SGHDT and YYEEEE. The length of the CDR3 is 17 residues. The V segment lost 0 bases and the J segment 0 bases; nucleotides outside the gene matches: 9. The CDR3 DNA reads TGTGCCAGCAGCTTGGAGGGTGCGGCAGGGGGCTCCTACGAGCAGTACTTC. Encoded protein: CASSLEGAAGGSYEQYF.

This clone showed up just a few times. The junction shows a germline mismatch at one end, possibly a read error. Other DNA variants within this sample encode the same CDR3. The CDR3 DNA reads as TGTGCCAGTAGTCTAGACAGGGAAGAGACCCAGTACTTC. It specifies CASSLDREETQYF. The chain has TRBV19 and TRBJ2-5; 7 bases align to TRBD1. This CDR3 contains 13 residues. The germline V gene has CDR1 LNHDA and CDR2 SQIVND (reference sequence).

This chain joins TRBV9 and TRBJ2-1, with 9 nucleotides matching TRBD2. CDR1 is SGDLS and CDR2 is YYNGEE in the germline V gene. The CDR3 sequence is 16 residues long. Trimming took 4 bases from V and 6 from J; bases not matched to a gene: 11. The CDR3 loop reads CASSLHPGLAFNEQFF. CDR3 nucleotide sequence: TGTGCCAGCAGCTTACACCCGGGACTAGCCTTCAATGAGCAGTTCTTC.

This clone was picked up one time. The V call is TRBV10-3, the J call TRBJ2-2; 7 nucleotides match TRBD1. The trim removed 3 bases at V and 5 bases at J, leaving 9 bases unmatched. This CDR3 has 16 amino acids. Germline CDR1 reads ENHRY; CDR2 reads SYGVKD. CDR3 in DNA: TGTGCCATCAGTGAAACCCAGACAGGGATTACCGGGGAGCTGTTTTTT. It codes for CAISETQTGITGELFF.

CDR3 loop: CASSFQGDYTEAFF. CDR3 sequence (DNA): TGTGCCAGCAGCTTCCAGGGAGACTACACTGAAGCTTTCTTT. The chain employs TRBV5-6 and TRBJ1-1, with a weak D call TRBD1 (5 bases). The CDR3 runs 14 residues. Germline lookup yields CDR1 SGHDT and CDR2 YYEEEE. Trimming took 2 bases from V and 3 from J, leaving 11 bases between them.

Details on this clone: The sample has other DNA sequences that encode this CDR3 too. This sequence joins TRBV4-3 and TRBJ2-7; D could derive from TRBD1 or TRBD2 (5 bases each). The length of the CDR3 is 14 residues. Trimming shortened V by 0 bases and J by 2 bases, and 8 bases separated the two germline ends. Germline V lookup: CDR1 LGHNA, CDR2 YSLEER. The DNA for the CDR3 is TGCGCCAGCAGCCAAGACAGAGGGGCCTACGAGCAGTACTTC. Translated: CASSQDRGAYEQYF.

The gene calls are TRBV13 and TRBJ2-1; unclear D gene. The length of the CDR3 is 14 residues. CDR1 PRHDT and CDR2 FYEKMQ come from the germline V gene (reference sequence). V lost 0 bases to trimming and J lost 7 bases, with 10 bases between them. Written as DNA, the CDR3 is TGTGCCAGCAGCTTAGGGAGAAGTGTGAATGAGCAGTTCTTC. This translates into CASSLGRSVNEQFF.

CDR3 nucleotide sequence: TGTGCCGTCGTTTGGGGGGAGGGATCCTACGAGCAGTACTTC. Amino acids: CAVVWGEGSYEQYF. The rearrangement joins TRBV6-1 to TRBJ2-7, with 7 bases lining up with TRBD2. V gave up 11 bases and J gave up 1 base; unmatched junction bases: 11. This CDR3 region has 14 residues. CDR1 MNHNS and CDR2 SASEGT come from the germline V gene.

For this clone: Different DNA sequences within this sample yield the same CDR3. This chain joins TRBV4-1 and TRBJ1-1; 9 nucleotides agree with TRBD1. Unmatched junction bases numbered 0, after V lost 3 bases and J lost 4 bases. The germline gives CDR1 MGHRA, CDR2 YSYEKL. CDR3 length: 13 amino acids. The CDR3 DNA is TGCGCCAGCAGCCAGGACAGGGGCACTGAAGCTTTCTTT. Its protein product is CASSQDRGTEAFF.

V usage is TRBV7-9 and J usage is TRBJ2-3; TRBD2 might be the D (6 bases). Germline values: CDR1 SEHNR, CDR2 FQNEAQ (reference sequence). The CDR3 has 17 amino acids. V was shortened by 3 bases and J by 6 bases, with 22 bases between the two germline ends. CDR3 in DNA: TGTGCCAGCAGCTTTGCCCCCGGGGACTTGGTATCGGATACGCAGTATTTT. The encoded protein is CASSFAPGDLVSDTQYF.

V is TRBV6-5 and J is TRBJ2-7, with TRBD2 matching 8 bases. After removal of 6 bases from V and 4 bases from J, the junction contained 11 bases not matched to a gene. CDR1 and CDR2 from the germline V gene are MNHEY and SVGAGI. This CDR3 region has 15 residues. CDR3 loop: CASSPIEGTSYEQYF. Here the CDR3 DNA reads TGTGCCAGCAGCCCTATCGAAGGGACTAGTTACGAGCAGTACTTC.

This chain uses TRBV7-9 with TRBJ2-1, with 7 bases fitting TRBD2. This CDR3 region has 18 residues. The germline V gene encodes CDR1 SEHNR and CDR2 FQNEAQ (reference sequence). V was pared by 5 bases and J by 3 bases, with 16 bases of the junction left unmatched. CDR3 protein: CASSPAPSGPAGYNEQFF. As DNA, the CDR3 is TGTGCCAGCAGCCCAGCCCCTAGCGGCCCGGCGGGCTACAATGAGCAGTTCTTC. The full variable domain, in which reference TRBV7-9 and TRBJ2-1 provide the parts outside the CDR3, is DTGVSQNPRHKITKRGQNVTFRCDPISEHNRLYWYRQTLGQGPEFLTYFQNEAQLEKSRLLSDRFSAERPKGSFSTLEIQRTEQGDSAMYLCASSPAPSGPAGYNEQFFGPGTRLTVL.

V usage is TRBV13 and J usage is TRBJ1-1, with D maybe TRBD1 (6 bases). V gave up 4 bases and J gave up 1 base, with 10 bases separating them. Germline V lookup: CDR1 PRHDT, CDR2 FYEKMQ (reference sequence). The CDR3 runs to 14 residues. The CDR3: CASSYLTGNTEAFF. DNA of the CDR3: TGTGCCAGCAGCTACTTGACAGGGAACACTGAAGCTTTCTTT. The full variable domain, in which reference TRBV13 and TRBJ1-1 provide the parts outside the CDR3, is AAGVIQSPRHLIKEKRETATLKCYPIPRHDTVYWYQQGPGQDPQFLISFYEKMQSDKGSIPDRFSAQQFSDYHSELNMSSLELGDSALYFCASSYLTGNTEAFFGQGTRLTVV.

This chain uses TRBV5-6 with TRBJ1-3; D might be TRBD1 (5 bases). The CDR3 length is 17 residues. Germline values: CDR1 SGHDT, CDR2 YYEEEE. V lost 1 base, J lost 0 bases, and 14 bases lay in between. This chain's CDR3 is CASSLRDLAPSGNTIYF. DNA of the CDR3: TGTGCCAGCAGCTTGAGGGACCTGGCCCCCTCTGGAAACACCATATATTTT. Complete variable domain (other parts from reference TRBV5-6 and TRBJ1-3): DAGVTQSPTHLIKTRGQQVTLRCSPKSGHDTVSWYQQALGQGPQFIFQYYEEEERQRGNFPDRFSGHQFPNYSSELNVNALLLGDSALYLCASSLRDLAPSGNTIYFGEGSWLTVV.

The chain uses TRBV7-9 and TRBJ2-7, with D tentatively TRBD1 (5 bases). Looked up from germline, CDR1 is SEHNR and CDR2 is FQNEAQ (reference sequence). The CDR3 consists of 12 residues. Trimming shortened V by 2 bases and J by 6 bases, and 8 bases separated the two germline ends. CDR3 amino acids: CASSLQGTEQYF. DNA of the CDR3: TGTGCCAGCAGCTTACAGGGAACCGAGCAGTACTTC. The whole variable domain, filled in from reference TRBV7-9 and TRBJ2-7, reads DTGVSQNPRHKITKRGQNVTFRCDPISEHNRLYWYRQTLGQGPEFLTYFQNEAQLEKSRLLSDRFSAERPKGSFSTLEIQRTEQGDSAMYLCASSLQGTEQYFGPGTRLTVT.

The sample holds one count of this clone. This chain uses TRBV7-9 with TRBJ2-7; 9 bases are a match to TRBD1. In germline, CDR1 is SEHNR, CDR2 FQNEAQ (reference sequence). CDR3 size: 16 residues. V shed 7 bases and J 2 bases; nucleotides not matched to a gene: 12. CDR3 loop: CASNPSGTGSAYEQYF. The CDR3 DNA is TGTGCCAGCAACCCGTCAGGGACAGGGTCGGCCTACGAGCAGTACTTC. Full variable domain (outside the CDR3, taken from reference TRBV7-9 and TRBJ2-7): DTGVSQNPRHKITKRGQNVTFRCDPISEHNRLYWYRQTLGQGPEFLTYFQNEAQLEKSRLLSDRFSAERPKGSFSTLEIQRTEQGDSAMYLCASNPSGTGSAYEQYFGPGTRLTVT.

The chain joins TRBV9 to TRBJ1-5; TRBD1 matches 9 bases. V trimming: 4 bases; J trimming: 1 base; junction bases outside the gene matches: 3. Looked up from germline, CDR1 is SGDLS and CDR2 is YYNGEE. The CDR3 sequence is 15 residues long. For the CDR3, the DNA is TGTGCCAGCAGCTTTGGACAGGGGAGCAATCAGCCCCAGCATTTT. As protein: CASSFGQGSNQPQHF. The whole variable domain, remainder taken from reference TRBV9 and TRBJ1-5, is DSGVTQTPKHLITATGQRVTLRCSPRSGDLSVYWYQQSLDQGLQFLIQYYNGEERAKGNILERFSAQQFPDLHSELNLSSLELGDSALYFCASSFGQGSNQPQHFGDGTRLSIL.

This clone was counted a single time. The V call is TRBV6-5, the J call TRBJ1-3, with D possibly matching TRBD1 (5 bases). The V and J ends lost 2 bases and 4 bases respectively, with 9 bases between them. CDR3 length: 14 residues. Germline values: CDR1 MNHEY, CDR2 SVGAGI. DNA of the CDR3: TGTGCCAGCAGTTACGAGGGGTCCGGAAACACCATATATTTT. This translates into CASSYEGSGNTIYF.

In its sample, this clone was seen a few times. This sequence joins TRBV11-3 and TRBJ2-7; TRBD1 matches 9 bases. This CDR3 comprises 13 residues. Germline CDR1 and CDR2: SGHNT and YENEEA. Trimming at V came to 5 bases and at J to 4 bases, leaving 3 bases not matched to a gene. The DNA for the CDR3 is TGTGCCAGCAGCGCCGGGACAGGGTACGAGCAGTACTTC. Amino acids: CASSAGTGYEQYF.

Regarding this clone: This sample includes further DNA sequences coding for the same CDR3. The chain links TRBV11-2 to TRBJ1-3; no clear D gene. The germline V gene encodes CDR1 SGHAT and CDR2 FQNNGV. The CDR3 sequence is 12 residues long. With 3 bases removed from V and 4 bases from J, the gap between germline ends came to 4 bases. CDR3: CASSFEGNTIYF. CDR3 DNA: TGTGCCAGCAGCTTCGAAGGAAACACCATATATTTT.

This sequence joins TRBV6-6 and TRBJ2-3, with 9 bases identical to TRBD1. Germline loops: CDR1 MNHNY, CDR2 SVGAGI (reference sequence). Unmatched junction bases numbered 5, after V lost 8 bases and J lost 2 bases. CDR3 length: 14 amino acids. As DNA, the CDR3 is TGTGCCAGCTTGTGGACAGGGGCCACAGATACGCAGTATTTT. This codes for CASLWTGATDTQYF.

The chain is built from TRBV30 and TRBJ1-5; 8 bases align to TRBD1. With V trimmed by 4 bases and J by 0 bases, 5 bases remained unmatched. CDR1 GTSNPN and CDR2 SVGIG come from the germline V gene (reference sequence). The CDR3 totals 15 residues. CDR3 sequence reads: CAWTQGATSNQPQHF. In nucleotides, the CDR3 is TGTGCCTGGACCCAGGGGGCAACTAGCAATCAGCCCCAGCATTTT.

The chain recombines TRBV6-5 with TRBJ2-7, with D perhaps assigned TRBD1 or TRBD2 (5 bases each). Germline V gene sequence: CDR1 MNHEY, CDR2 SVGAGI. This CDR3 region has 15 residues. The ends were cut back, 6 bases at V and 3 bases at J, with 18 bases in the middle. CDR3 loop: CASSYGDPQNYEQYF. The CDR3 region has the DNA TGTGCCAGCAGCTATGGGGACCCCCAAAACTACGAGCAGTACTTC.

J is TRBJ2-1 and V is TRBV7-9; tentatively, D is TRBD2 (5 bases). The CDR3 length is 16 residues. Germline V gene sequence: CDR1 SEHNR, CDR2 FQNEAQ (reference sequence). Trimming took off 5 bases at V and 10 bases at J, with 24 bases between the two ends. CDR3 DNA: TGTGCCAGCAGCCCCACGTCCACCGGGGATTCAAGGGAGCAGTTCTTC. Protein sequence: CASSPTSTGDSREQFF.

V usage is TRBV9 and J usage is TRBJ1-1; 7 bases line up with TRBD1. Germline-derived CDR1 and CDR2 are SGDLS and YYNGEE. The CDR3 covers 14 residues. The V gene end was trimmed by 4 bases and the J gene end by 0 bases; junction bases not matched to a gene: 3. The CDR3 coding sequence is TGTGCCAGCAGCCCGGGACAGATGAACACTGAAGCTTTCTTT. This sequence encodes CASSPGQMNTEAFF.